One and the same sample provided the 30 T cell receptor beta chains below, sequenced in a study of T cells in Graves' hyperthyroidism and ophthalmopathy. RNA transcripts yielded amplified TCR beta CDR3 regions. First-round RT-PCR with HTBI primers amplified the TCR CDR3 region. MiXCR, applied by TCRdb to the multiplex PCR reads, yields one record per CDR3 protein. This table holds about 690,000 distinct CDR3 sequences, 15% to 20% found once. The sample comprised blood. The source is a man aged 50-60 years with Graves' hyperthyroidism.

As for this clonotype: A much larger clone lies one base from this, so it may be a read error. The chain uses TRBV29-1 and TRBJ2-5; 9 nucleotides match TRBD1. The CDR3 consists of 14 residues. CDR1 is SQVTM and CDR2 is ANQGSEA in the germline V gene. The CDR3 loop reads CGVEGTGTQETQYF. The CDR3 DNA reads TGCGGCGTCGAGGGGACAGGGACCCAAGAGACCCAGTACTTC.

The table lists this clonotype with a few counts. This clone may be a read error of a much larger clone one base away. The CDR3 coding sequence is TGTGCCAGCAAAAACGGAGACTTGAATTACAATGAGCAGTTCTTC. Translated: CASKNGDLNYNEQFF. The genes are TRBV12-3 or TRBV12-4 and TRBJ2-1; the D is unclear. With 7 bases removed from V and 4 bases from J, the gap between germline ends came to 17 bases. The CDR3 has 15 residues.

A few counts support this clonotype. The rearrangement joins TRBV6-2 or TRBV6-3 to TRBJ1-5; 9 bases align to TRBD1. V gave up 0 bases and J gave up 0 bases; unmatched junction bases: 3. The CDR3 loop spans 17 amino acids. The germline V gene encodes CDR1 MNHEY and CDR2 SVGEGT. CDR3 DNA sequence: TGTGCCAGCAGTTACTCGACGGGACAGGGTAGCAATCAGCCCCAGCATTTT. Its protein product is CASSYSTGQGSNQPQHF.

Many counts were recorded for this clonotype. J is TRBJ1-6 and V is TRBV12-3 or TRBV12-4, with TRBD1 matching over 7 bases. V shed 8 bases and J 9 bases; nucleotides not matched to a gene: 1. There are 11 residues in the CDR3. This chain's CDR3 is CASAGGSPLHF. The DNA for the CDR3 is TGTGCCAGCGCAGGGGGTTCACCCCTCCACTTT.

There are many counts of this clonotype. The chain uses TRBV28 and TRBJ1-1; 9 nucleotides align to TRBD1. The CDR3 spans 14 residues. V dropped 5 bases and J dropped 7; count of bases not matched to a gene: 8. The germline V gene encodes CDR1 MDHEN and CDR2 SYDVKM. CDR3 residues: CASSGGGGQGEAFF. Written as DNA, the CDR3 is TGTGCCAGCAGTGGGGGGGGGGGACAGGGTGAAGCTTTCTTT.

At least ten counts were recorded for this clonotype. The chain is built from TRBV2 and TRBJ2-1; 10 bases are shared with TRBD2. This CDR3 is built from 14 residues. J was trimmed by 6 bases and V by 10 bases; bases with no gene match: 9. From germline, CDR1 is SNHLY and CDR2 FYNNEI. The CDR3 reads CATSAGGAGNEQFF. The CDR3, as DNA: TGTGCCACCTCAGCGGGAGGGGCGGGCAATGAGCAGTTCTTC. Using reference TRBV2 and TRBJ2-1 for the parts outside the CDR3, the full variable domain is EPEVTQTPSHQVTQMGQEVILRCVPISNHLYFYWYRQILGQKVEFLVSFYNNEISEKSEIFDDQFSVERPDGSNFTLKIRSTKLEDSAMYFCATSAGGAGNEQFFGPGTRLTVL.

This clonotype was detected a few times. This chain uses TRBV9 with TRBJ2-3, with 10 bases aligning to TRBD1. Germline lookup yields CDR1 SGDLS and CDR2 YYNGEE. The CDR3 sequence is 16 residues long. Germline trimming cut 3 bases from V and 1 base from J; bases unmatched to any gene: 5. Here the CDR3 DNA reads TGTGCCAGCAGCGAGGGGGACAGGGGTGGCACAGATACGCAGTATTTT. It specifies CASSEGDRGGTDTQYF.

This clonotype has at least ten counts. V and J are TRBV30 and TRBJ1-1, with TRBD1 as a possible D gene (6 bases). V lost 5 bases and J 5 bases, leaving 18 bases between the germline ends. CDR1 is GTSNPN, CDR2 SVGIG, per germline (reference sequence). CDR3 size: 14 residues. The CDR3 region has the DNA TGTGCCTGGTCAGAGGGGGGAGCGAAGACTGAAGCTTTCTTT. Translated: CAWSEGGAKTEAFF.

As DNA, the CDR3 is TGTGCCAGCAGCTTGGCCATGGGGGAATATAATCAGCCCCAGCATTTT. Translating gives CASSLAMGEYNQPQHF. This rearrangement joins TRBV5-6 to TRBJ1-5; D might be TRBD1 (5 bases). Germline V gene sequence: CDR1 SGHDT, CDR2 YYEEEE. The CDR3 runs to 16 residues. V was cut by 0 bases and J by 4 bases, with 14 bases left in between. Complete variable domain (other parts from reference TRBV5-6 and TRBJ1-5): DAGVTQSPTHLIKTRGQQVTLRCSPKSGHDTVSWYQQALGQGPQFIFQYYEEEERQRGNFPDRFSGHQFPNYSSELNVNALLLGDSALYLCASSLAMGEYNQPQHFGDGTRLSIL.

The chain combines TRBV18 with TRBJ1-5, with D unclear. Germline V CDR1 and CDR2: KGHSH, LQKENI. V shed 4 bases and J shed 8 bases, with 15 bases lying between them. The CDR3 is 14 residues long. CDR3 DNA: TGTGCCAGCTCACTGGTCGGGTTCAACGAGCCCCAGCATTTT. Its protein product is CASSLVGFNEPQHF. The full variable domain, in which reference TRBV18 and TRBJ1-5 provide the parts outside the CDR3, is NAGVMQNPRHLVRRRGQEARLRCSPMKGHSHVYWYRQLPEEGLKFMVYLQKENIIDESGMPKERFSAEFPKEGPSILRIQQVVRGDSAAYFCASSLVGFNEPQHFGDGTRLSIL.

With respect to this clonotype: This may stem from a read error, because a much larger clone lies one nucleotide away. The CDR3 spells CARSYGVGETQYF. CDR3 DNA: TGTGCCCGCAGTTACGGGGTTGGGGAGACCCAGTACTTC. The chain has TRBV6-2 or TRBV6-3 and TRBJ2-5; tentative D call: TRBD2 (5 bases). This CDR3 is 13 amino acids long. The germline V gene encodes CDR1 MNHEY and CDR2 SVGEGT.

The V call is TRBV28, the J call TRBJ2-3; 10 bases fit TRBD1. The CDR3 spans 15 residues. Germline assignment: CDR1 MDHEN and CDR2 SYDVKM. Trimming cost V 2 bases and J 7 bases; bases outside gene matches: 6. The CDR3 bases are TGTGCCAGCAGTTTACCAGGACAGGGGGGATATACGCAGTATTTT. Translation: CASSLPGQGGYTQYF. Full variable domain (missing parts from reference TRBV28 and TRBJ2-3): DVKVTQSSRYLVKRTGEKVFLECVQDMDHENMFWYRQDPGLGLRLIYFSYDVKMKEKGDIPEGYSVSREKKERFSLILESASTNQTSMYLCASSLPGQGGYTQYFGPGTRLTVL.

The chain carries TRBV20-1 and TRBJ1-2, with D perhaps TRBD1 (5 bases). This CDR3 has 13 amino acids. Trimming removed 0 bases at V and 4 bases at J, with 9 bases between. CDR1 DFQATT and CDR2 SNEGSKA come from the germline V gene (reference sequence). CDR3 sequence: CSAREGRSYGYTF. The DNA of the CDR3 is TGCAGTGCTAGAGAGGGACGGAGCTATGGCTACACCTTC.

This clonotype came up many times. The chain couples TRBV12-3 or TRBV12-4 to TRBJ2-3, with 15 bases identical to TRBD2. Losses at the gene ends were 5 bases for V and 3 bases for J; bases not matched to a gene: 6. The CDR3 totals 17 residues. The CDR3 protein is CASSPGTSGRSTDTQYF. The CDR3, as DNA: TGTGCCAGCAGTCCCGGGACTAGCGGGAGGTCGACAGATACGCAGTATTTT.

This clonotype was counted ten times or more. The CDR3 spells CASSFSPGMYEQYF. Written as DNA, the CDR3 is TGCGCCAGCAGCTTCTCCCCAGGGATGTACGAGCAGTACTTC. The chain carries TRBV5-1 and TRBJ2-7, with D perhaps TRBD1 (5 bases). From germline, CDR1 is SGHRS and CDR2 YFSETQ. The V gene lost 2 bases and the J gene lost 4 bases, with 13 bases spanning the gap. This CDR3 has 14 amino acids.

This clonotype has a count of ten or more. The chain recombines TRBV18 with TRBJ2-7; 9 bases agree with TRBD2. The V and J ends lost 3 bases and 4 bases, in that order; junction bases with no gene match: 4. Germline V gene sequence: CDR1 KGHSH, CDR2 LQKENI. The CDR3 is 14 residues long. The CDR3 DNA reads TGTGCCAGCTCACCCTTAGCGGGAGTATACGAGCAGTACTTC. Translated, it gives CASSPLAGVYEQYF.

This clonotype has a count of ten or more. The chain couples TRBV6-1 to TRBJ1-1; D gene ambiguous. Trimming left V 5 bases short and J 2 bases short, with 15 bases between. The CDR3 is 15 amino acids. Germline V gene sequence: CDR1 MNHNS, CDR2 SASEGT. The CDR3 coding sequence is TGTGCCAGCAGTTATATAGACACCATTAACACTGAAGCTTTCTTT. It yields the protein CASSYIDTINTEAFF.

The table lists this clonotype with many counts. The CDR3 is CASSVGLAGVAQETQYF. DNA of the CDR3: TGTGCCAGCAGTGTGGGGCTAGCGGGCGTGGCCCAAGAGACCCAGTACTTC. This rearrangement joins TRBV2 to TRBJ2-5, with 8 positions matching TRBD2. The germline V gene encodes CDR1 SNHLY and CDR2 FYNNEI. This CDR3 spans 17 amino acids. V was clipped by 4 bases and J by 1 base; unmatched bases: 11.

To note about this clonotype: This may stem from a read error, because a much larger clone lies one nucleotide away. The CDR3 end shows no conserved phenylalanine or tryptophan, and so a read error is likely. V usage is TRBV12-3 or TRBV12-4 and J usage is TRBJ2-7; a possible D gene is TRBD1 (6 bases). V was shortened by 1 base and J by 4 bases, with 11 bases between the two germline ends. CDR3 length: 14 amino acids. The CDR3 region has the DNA TGTGCCAGCAGTTTAGTTCCAGGGGTGTACGAGCAGTACATC. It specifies CASSLVPGVYEQYI.

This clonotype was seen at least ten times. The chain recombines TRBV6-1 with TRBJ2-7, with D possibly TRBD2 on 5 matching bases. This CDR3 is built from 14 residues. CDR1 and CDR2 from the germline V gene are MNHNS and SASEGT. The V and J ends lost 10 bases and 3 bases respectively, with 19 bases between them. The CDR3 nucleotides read TGTGCCACTACTCGGGCAAATCGGGACTACGAGCAGTACTTC. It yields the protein CATTRANRDYEQYF.

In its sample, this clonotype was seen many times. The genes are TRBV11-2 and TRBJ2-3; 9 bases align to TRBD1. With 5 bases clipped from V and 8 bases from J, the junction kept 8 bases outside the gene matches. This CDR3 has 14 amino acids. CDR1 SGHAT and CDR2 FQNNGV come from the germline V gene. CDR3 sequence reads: CASSPRTGDGTQYF. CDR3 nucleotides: TGTGCCAGCAGCCCCCGGACAGGGGACGGTACGCAGTATTTT.

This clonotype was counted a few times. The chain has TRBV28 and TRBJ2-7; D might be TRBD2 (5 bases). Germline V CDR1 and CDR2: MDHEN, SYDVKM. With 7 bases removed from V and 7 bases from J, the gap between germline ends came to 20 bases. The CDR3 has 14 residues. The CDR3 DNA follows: TGTGCCAGCAACCCTGACCGAGGGTATCGGGAGCAGTACTTC. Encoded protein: CASNPDRGYREQYF.

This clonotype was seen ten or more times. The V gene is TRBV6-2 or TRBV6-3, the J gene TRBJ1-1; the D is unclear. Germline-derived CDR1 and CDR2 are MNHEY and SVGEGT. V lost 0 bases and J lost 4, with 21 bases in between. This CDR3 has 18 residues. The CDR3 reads CASSYSIRAGLATTEAFF. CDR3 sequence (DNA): TGTGCCAGCAGTTACTCGATCCGGGCCGGTTTGGCAACCACTGAAGCTTTCTTT.

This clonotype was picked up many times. The CDR3 bases are TGTGCCAGCAGCCCTCCCTGGGGGGAAAGCTCCTACGAGCAGTACTTC. This translates into CASSPPWGESSYEQYF. The chain links TRBV7-9 to TRBJ2-7; D might be TRBD2 (6 bases). The germline gives CDR1 SEHNR, CDR2 FQNEAQ (reference sequence). V lost 5 bases to trimming and J lost 0 bases, with 17 bases between them. CDR3 length: 16 residues.

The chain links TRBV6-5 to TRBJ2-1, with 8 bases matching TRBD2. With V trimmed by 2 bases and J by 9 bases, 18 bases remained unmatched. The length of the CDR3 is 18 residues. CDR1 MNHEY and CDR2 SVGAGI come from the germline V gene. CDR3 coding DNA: TGTGCCAGCAGTTACCTTGCCGAGGGGAGCGGGAGTGCTAGTGAGCAGTTCTTC. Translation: CASSYLAEGSGSASEQFF.

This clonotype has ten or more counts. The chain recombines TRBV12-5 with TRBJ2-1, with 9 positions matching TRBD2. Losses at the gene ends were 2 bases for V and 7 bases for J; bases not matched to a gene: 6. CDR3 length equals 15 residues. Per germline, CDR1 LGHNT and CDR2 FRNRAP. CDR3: CASGLSLAGSNEQFF. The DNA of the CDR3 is TGTGCTAGTGGTTTGAGTCTAGCGGGGTCTAATGAGCAGTTCTTC.

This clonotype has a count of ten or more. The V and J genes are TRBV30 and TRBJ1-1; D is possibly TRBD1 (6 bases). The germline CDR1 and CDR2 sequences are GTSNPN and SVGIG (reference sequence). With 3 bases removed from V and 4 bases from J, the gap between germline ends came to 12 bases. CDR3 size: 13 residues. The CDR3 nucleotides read TGTGCCTGGAGAGGGGGGTTGAGCACTGAAGCTTTCTTT. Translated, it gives CAWRGGLSTEAFF.

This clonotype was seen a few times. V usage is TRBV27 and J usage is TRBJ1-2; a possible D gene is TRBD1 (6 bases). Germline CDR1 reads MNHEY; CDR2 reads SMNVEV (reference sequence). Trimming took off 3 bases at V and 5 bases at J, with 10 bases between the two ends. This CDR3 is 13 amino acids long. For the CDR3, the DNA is TGTGCCAGCAGTTTGACAGGTCGTTATGGCTACACCTTC. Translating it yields CASSLTGRYGYTF.

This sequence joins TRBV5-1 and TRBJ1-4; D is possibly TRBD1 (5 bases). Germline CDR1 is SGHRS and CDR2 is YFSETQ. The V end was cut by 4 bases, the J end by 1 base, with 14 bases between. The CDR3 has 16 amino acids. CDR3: CASSLFGHETNEKLFF. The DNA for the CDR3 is TGCGCCAGCAGCCTTTTCGGACACGAAACTAATGAAAAACTGTTTTTT.

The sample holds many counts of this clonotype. CDR3 nucleotide sequence: TGTGCCAGCAGTGAAATTGGGCTGGGTAACAATGAGCAGTTCTTC. This codes for CASSEIGLGNNEQFF. The chain links TRBV2 to TRBJ2-1, with unresolved D. The V end lost 2 bases, the J end lost 5 bases, and 13 bases lay between the germline ends. The length of the CDR3 is 15 residues. Germline V gene data show CDR1 as SNHLY and CDR2 as FYNNEI. The full variable domain, with the rest looked up from reference TRBV2 and TRBJ2-1, is EPEVTQTPSHQVTQMGQEVILRCVPISNHLYFYWYRQILGQKVEFLVSFYNNEISEKSEIFDDQFSVERPDGSNFTLKIRSTKLEDSAMYFCASSEIGLGNNEQFFGPGTRLTVL.